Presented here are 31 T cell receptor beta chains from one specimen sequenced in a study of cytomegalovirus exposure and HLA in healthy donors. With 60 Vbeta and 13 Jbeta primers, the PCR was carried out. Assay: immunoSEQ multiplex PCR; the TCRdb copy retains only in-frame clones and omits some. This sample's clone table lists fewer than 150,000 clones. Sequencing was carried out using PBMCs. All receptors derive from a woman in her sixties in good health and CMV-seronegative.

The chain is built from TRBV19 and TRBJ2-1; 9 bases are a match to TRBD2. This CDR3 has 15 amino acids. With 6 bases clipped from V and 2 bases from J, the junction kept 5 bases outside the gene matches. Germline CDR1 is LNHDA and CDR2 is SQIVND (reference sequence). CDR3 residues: CASSRTSVTYNEQFF. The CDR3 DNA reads TGTGCCAGTAGCCGGACTAGCGTGACCTACAATGAGCAGTTCTTC.

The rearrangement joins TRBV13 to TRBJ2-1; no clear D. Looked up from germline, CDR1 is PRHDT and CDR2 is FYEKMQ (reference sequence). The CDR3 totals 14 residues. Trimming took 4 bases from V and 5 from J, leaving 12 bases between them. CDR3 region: CASSSFTTHNEQFF. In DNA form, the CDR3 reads TGTGCCAGCAGCTCATTCACTACCCACAATGAGCAGTTCTTC.

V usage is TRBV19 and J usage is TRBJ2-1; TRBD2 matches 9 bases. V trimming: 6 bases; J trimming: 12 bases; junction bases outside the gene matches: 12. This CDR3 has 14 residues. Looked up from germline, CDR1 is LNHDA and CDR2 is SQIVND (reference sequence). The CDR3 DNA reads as TGTGCCAGTAGCAATTCGGGGCGGGAGGGCCGGCAGTTCTTC. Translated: CASSNSGREGRQFF. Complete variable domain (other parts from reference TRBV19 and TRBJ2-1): DGGITQSPKYLFRKEGQNVTLSCEQNLNHDAMYWYRQDPGQGLRLIYYSQIVNDFQKGDIAEGYSVSREKKESFPLTVTSAQKNPTAFYLCASSNSGREGRQFFGPGTRLTVL.

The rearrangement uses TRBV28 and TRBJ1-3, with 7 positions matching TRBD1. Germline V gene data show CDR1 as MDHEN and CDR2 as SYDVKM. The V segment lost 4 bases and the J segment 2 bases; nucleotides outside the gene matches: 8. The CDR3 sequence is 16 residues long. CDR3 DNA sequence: TGTGCCAGCAGTTCTTCAGGGGGATCAGCTGGAAACACCATATATTTT. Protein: CASSSSGGSAGNTIYF.

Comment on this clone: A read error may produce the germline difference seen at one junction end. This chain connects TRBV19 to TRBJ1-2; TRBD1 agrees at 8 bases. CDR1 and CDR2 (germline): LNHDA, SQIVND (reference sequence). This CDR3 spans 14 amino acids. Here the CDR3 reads CASMRDRTGYGHTF. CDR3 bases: TGTGCCAGTATGAGGGACAGGACGGGGTATGGCCACACCTTC. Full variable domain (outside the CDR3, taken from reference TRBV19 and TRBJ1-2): DGGITQSPKYLFRKEGQNVTLSCEQNLNHDAMYWYRQDPGQGLRLIYYSQIVNDFQKGDIAEGYSVSREKKESFPLTVTSAQKNPTAFYLCASMRDRTGYGHTFGSGTRLTVV.

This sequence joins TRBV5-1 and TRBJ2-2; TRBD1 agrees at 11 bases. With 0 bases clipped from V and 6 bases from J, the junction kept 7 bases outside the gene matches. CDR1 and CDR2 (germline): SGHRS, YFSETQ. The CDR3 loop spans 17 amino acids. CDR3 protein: CASSLGPDRGLSGELFF. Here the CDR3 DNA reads TGCGCCAGCAGCTTGGGACCGGACAGGGGGCTTTCCGGGGAGCTGTTTTTT.

The CDR3 loop is CASRDRGRVGTEAFF. The CDR3 nucleotides are TGCGCCAGTCGGGACAGGGGGCGGGTGGGCACTGAAGCTTTCTTT. J is TRBJ1-1 and V is TRBV4-1, with 12 bases that match TRBD1. The CDR3 has 15 residues. CDR1 is MGHRA and CDR2 is YSYEKL in the germline V gene. After removal of 9 bases from V and 4 bases from J, the junction contained 9 bases not matched to a gene.

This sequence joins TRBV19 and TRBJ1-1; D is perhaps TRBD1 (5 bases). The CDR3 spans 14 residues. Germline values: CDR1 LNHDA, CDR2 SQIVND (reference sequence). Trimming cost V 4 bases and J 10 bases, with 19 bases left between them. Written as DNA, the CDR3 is TGTGCCAGTAGTAGAAACCTCCCGGGACTAGGAGCTTTCTTT. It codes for CASSRNLPGLGAFF.

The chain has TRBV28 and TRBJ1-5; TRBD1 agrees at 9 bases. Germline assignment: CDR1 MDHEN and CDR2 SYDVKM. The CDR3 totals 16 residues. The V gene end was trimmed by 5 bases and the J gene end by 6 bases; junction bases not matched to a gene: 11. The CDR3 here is CASSASPGQGGQPQHF. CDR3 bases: TGTGCCAGCAGTGCATCTCCGGGACAGGGAGGTCAGCCCCAGCATTTT. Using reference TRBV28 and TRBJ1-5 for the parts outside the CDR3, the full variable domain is DVKVTQSSRYLVKRTGEKVFLECVQDMDHENMFWYRQDPGLGLRLIYFSYDVKMKEKGDIPEGYSVSREKKERFSLILESASTNQTSMYLCASSASPGQGGQPQHFGDGTRLSIL.

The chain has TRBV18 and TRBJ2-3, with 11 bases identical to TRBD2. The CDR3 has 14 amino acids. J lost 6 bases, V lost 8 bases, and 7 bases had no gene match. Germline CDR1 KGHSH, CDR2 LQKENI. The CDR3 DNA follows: TGTGCCAGCCGATCTAGCGGGGGGAAGGATACGCAGTATTTT. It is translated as CASRSSGGKDTQYF.

CDR3 in amino acids: CASSLGTGLAGAVDTQYF. CDR3 sequence (DNA): TGTGCCAGCAGTTTGGGGACGGGGCTAGCGGGGGCGGTGGATACGCAGTATTTT. V is TRBV28 and J is TRBJ2-3; 10 bases are a match to TRBD2. This CDR3 comprises 18 residues. Germline values: CDR1 MDHEN, CDR2 SYDVKM. V gave up 3 bases and J gave up 6 bases; unmatched junction bases: 15.

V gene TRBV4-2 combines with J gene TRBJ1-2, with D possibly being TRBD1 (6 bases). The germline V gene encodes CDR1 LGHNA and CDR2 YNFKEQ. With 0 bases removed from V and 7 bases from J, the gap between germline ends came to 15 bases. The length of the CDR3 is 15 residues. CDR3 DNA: TGTGCCAGCAGCCAAGATCGACAGGAGGCGAGTGGCTACACCTTC. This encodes CASSQDRQEASGYTF.

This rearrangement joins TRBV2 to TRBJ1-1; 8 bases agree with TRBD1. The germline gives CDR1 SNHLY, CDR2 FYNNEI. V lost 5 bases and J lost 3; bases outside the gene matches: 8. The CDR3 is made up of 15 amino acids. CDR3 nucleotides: TGTGCCAGCAGTCCCGGACAGGGCGGGTACACTGAAGCTTTCTTT. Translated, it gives CASSPGQGGYTEAFF.

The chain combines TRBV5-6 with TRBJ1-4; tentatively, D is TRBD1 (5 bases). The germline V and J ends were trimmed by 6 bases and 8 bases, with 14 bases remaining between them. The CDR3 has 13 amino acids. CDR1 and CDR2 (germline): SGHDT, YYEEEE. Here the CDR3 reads CASNALREEKLFF. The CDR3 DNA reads TGTGCCAGCAACGCTCTCAGGGAAGAAAAACTGTTTTTT.

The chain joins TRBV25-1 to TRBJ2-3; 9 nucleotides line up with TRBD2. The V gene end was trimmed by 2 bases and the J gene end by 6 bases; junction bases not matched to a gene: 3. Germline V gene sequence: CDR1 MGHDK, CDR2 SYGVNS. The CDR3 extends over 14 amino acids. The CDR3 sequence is CASSEAGGPDTQYF. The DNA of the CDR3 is TGTGCCAGCAGTGAAGCGGGAGGGCCGGATACGCAGTATTTT.

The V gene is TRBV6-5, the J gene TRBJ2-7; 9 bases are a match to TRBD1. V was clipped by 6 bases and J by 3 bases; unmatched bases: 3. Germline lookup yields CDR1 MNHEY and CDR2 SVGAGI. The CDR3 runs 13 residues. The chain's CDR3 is CASRTGGVYEQYF. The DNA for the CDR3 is TGTGCCAGCAGAACAGGGGGCGTCTACGAGCAGTACTTC.

CDR3 sequence (DNA): TGTGCCTGGAACGTCGGTACTAATACGCAGTATTTT. It is translated as CAWNVGTNTQYF. This chain joins TRBV30 and TRBJ2-3; D gene ambiguous. This CDR3 contains 12 residues. Germline-derived CDR1 and CDR2 are GTSNPN and SVGIG (reference sequence). The V and J ends lost 4 bases and 7 bases respectively, with 12 bases between them. Full variable domain (missing parts from reference TRBV30 and TRBJ2-3): SQTIHQWPATLVQPVGSPLSLECTVEGTSNPNLYWYRQAAGRGLQLLFYSVGIGQISSEVPQNLSASRPQDRQFILSSKKLLLSDSGFYLCAWNVGTNTQYFGPGTRLTVL.

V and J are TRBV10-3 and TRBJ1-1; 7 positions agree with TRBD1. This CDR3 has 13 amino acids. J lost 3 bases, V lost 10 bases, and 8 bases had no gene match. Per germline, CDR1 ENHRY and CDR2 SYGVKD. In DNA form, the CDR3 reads TGTGCCAACCGACAGGGATTAGACACTGAAGCTTTCTTT. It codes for CANRQGLDTEAFF.

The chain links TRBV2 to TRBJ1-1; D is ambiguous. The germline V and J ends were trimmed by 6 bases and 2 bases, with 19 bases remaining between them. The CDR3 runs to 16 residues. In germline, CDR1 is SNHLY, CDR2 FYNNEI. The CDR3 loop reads CASRLALLLSNTEAFF. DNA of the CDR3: TGTGCCAGCAGATTGGCCCTCCTCTTGTCTAACACTGAAGCTTTCTTT.

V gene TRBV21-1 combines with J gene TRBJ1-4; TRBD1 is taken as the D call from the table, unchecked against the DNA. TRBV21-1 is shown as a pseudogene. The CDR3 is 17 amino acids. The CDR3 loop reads CASSKGDTGDPNEKLFF. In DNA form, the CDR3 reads TGTGCCAGCAGCAAAGGAGATACAGGGGACCCTAATGAAAAACTGTTTTTT.

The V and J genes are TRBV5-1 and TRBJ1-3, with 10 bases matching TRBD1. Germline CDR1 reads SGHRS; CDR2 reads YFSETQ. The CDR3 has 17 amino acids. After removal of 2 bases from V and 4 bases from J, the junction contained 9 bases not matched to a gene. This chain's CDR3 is CASSLEPGQGRGNTIYF. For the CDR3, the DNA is TGCGCCAGCAGCTTAGAACCGGGACAGGGGCGCGGAAACACCATATATTTT. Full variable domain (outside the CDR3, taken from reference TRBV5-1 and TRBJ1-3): KAGVTQTPRYLIKTRGQQVTLSCSPISGHRSVSWYQQTPGQGLQFLFEYFSETQRNKGNFPGRFSGRQFSNSRSEMNVSTLELGDSALYLCASSLEPGQGRGNTIYFGEGSWLTVV.

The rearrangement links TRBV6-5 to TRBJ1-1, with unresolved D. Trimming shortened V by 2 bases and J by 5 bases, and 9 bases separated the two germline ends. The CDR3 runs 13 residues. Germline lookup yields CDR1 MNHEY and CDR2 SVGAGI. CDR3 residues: CASSYQVWTEAFF. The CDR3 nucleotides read TGTGCCAGCAGTTACCAGGTGTGGACTGAAGCTTTCTTT.

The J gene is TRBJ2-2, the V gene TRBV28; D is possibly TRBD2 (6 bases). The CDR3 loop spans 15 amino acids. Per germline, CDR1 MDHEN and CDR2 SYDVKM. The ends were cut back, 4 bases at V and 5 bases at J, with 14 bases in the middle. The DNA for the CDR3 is TGTGCCAGCAGTTATGGCGGGGATTGGACCGGGGAGCTGTTTTTT. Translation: CASSYGGDWTGELFF.

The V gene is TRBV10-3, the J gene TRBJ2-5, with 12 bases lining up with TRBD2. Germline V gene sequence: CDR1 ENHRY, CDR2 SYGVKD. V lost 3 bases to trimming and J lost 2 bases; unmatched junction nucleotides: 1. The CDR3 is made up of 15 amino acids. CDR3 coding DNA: TGTGCCATCAGTGAACTAGCGGGGGGACAAGAGACCCAGTACTTC. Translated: CAISELAGGQETQYF.

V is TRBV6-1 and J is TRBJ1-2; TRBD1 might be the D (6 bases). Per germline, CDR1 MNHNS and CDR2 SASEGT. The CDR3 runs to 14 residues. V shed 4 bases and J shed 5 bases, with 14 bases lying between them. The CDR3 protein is CASSARGGGYGYTF. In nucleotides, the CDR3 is TGTGCCAGCAGTGCCCGGGGGGGCGGGTATGGCTACACCTTC.

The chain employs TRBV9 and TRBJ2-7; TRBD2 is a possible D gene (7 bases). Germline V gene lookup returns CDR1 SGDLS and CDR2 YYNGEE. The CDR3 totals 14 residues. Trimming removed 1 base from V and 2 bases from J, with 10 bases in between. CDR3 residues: CASSVYGGPYEQYF. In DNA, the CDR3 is TGTGCCAGCAGCGTATACGGGGGGCCCTACGAGCAGTACTTC.

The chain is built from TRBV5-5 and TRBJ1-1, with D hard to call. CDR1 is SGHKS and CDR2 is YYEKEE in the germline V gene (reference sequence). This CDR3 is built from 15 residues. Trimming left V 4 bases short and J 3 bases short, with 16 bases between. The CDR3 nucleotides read TGTGCCAGCAGCCCGCGCGGAGGGCGGGACACTGAAGCTTTCTTT. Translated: CASSPRGGRDTEAFF.

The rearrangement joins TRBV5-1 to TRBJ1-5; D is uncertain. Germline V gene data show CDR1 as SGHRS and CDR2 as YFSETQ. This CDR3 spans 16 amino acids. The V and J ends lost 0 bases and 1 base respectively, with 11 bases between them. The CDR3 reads CASSLEPSGSNQPQHF. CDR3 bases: TGCGCCAGCAGCTTGGAACCCAGCGGGAGCAATCAGCCCCAGCATTTT. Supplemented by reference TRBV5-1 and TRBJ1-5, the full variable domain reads KAGVTQTPRYLIKTRGQQVTLSCSPISGHRSVSWYQQTPGQGLQFLFEYFSETQRNKGNFPGRFSGRQFSNSRSEMNVSTLELGDSALYLCASSLEPSGSNQPQHFGDGTRLSIL.

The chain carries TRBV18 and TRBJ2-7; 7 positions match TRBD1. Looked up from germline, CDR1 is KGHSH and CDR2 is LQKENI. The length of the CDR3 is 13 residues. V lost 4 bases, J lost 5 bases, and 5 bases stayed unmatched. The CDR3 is CASSHGTEDEQYF. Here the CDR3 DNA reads TGTGCCAGCTCACACGGGACAGAGGACGAGCAGTACTTC.

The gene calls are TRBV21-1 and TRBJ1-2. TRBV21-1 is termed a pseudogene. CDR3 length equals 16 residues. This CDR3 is CASSLHHHPLGYGYTF. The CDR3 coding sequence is TGTGCCAGCAGCCTCCACCACCATCCTCTAGGCTATGGCTACACCTTC.

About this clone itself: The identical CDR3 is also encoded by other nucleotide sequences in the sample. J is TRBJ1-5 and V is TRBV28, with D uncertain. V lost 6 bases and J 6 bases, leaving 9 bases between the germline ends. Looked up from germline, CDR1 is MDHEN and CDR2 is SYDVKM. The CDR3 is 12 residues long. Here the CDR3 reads CASSPLGQPQHF. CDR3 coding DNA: TGTGCCAGCAGCCCACTCGGTCAGCCCCAGCATTTT.